The 10 T cell receptor beta chains reported below all come from one sample, sequenced in a study of T cells in Graves' hyperthyroidism and ophthalmopathy. The investigators amplified TCR beta CDR3 regions from RNA transcripts. With the HTBI primer set, the TCR CDR3 went through a first round of RT-PCR. MiXCR, run by TCRdb on the multiplex PCR reads, gives a single entry per CDR3 protein. Of hundreds of thousands of distinct CDR3 sequences listed, about 14% are singletons. Sequencing was performed on blood. The receptors were gathered from a woman aged 40-49 years with Graves' ophthalmopathy.

This clonotype was seen many times. This chain joins TRBV6-1 and TRBJ1-2; no reliable D call. The germline gives CDR1 MNHNS, CDR2 SASEGT. V was clipped by 4 bases and J by 0 bases, with 6 bases between them. This CDR3 spans 13 amino acids. This CDR3 reads CASSGISNYGYTF. The DNA of the CDR3 is TGTGCCAGCAGTGGCATCTCTAACTATGGCTACACCTTC.

This chain uses TRBV29-1 with TRBJ2-7; tentative D call: TRBD2 (5 bases). V shed 3 bases and J shed 3 bases, with 12 bases lying between them. The CDR3 consists of 13 residues. In germline, CDR1 is SQVTM, CDR2 ANQGSEA. CDR3 in amino acids: CSVEGDSGYEQYF. The CDR3 region has the DNA TGCAGCGTTGAGGGAGACTCCGGCTACGAGCAGTACTTC.

This clonotype was recorded at least ten times. The chain is built from TRBV20-1 and TRBJ2-5; TRBD2 matches at 10 bases. The CDR3 is 22 residues long. After removal of 0 bases from V and 2 bases from J, the junction contained 24 bases not matched to a gene. CDR1 is DFQATT and CDR2 is SNEGSKA in the germline V gene (reference sequence). The CDR3 loop is CSAREIHNRSGLAGVVQETQYF. The CDR3 region has the DNA TGCAGTGCTAGAGAGATCCACAACAGAAGCGGGCTAGCGGGAGTTGTACAAGAGACCCAGTACTTC.

Many counts were recorded for this clonotype. The chain has TRBV7-6 and TRBJ2-2; D may correspond to TRBD1 or TRBD2 (5 bases each). The CDR3 is 17 amino acids. Germline CDR1 reads SGHVS; CDR2 reads FNYEAQ. Trimming removed 0 bases from V and 5 bases from J, with 16 bases in between. CDR3 sequence reads: CASSLAEGNQLTGELFF. The CDR3 nucleotides read TGTGCCAGCAGCTTAGCTGAGGGGAATCAACTTACCGGGGAGCTGTTTTTT.

This rearrangement joins TRBV30 to TRBJ2-5; D not certain. Germline-derived CDR1 and CDR2 are GTSNPN and SVGIG (reference sequence). The CDR3 is made up of 13 amino acids. The ends were cut back, 5 bases at V and 2 bases at J, with 12 bases in the middle. The CDR3 region has the DNA TGTGCCTGGGGGTTTAATAGGCAAGAGACCCAGTACTTC. Its protein is CAWGFNRQETQYF.

This clonotype was counted once. The rearrangement links TRBV10-1 to TRBJ2-7, with 11 bases identical to TRBD2. Germline V gives CDR1 WNHNN, CDR2 SYGVQD (reference sequence). Trimming removed 4 bases from V and 3 bases from J; junction bases left unmatched: 5. The CDR3 is 15 residues long. The DNA for the CDR3 is TGCGCCAGCAGTGTGTTGACTAGCGGGAACTACGAGCAGTACTTC. Residues: CASSVLTSGNYEQYF.

The V gene is TRBV19, the J gene TRBJ2-7; 8 bases fit TRBD1. Germline lookup yields CDR1 LNHDA and CDR2 SQIVND (reference sequence). The CDR3 is 12 residues long. Trimming removed 6 bases from V and 5 bases from J; junction bases left unmatched: 3. In nucleotides, the CDR3 is TGTGCCAGTAGGACAGGGGTGAACGAGCAGTACTTC. Its translation is CASRTGVNEQYF.

This clonotype was recorded many times. The rearrangement links TRBV6-1 to TRBJ2-7; 8 nucleotides line up with TRBD2. J was trimmed by 7 bases and V by 5 bases; bases with no gene match: 10. This CDR3 is 14 amino acids long. CDR1 is MNHNS and CDR2 is SASEGT in the germline V gene. The CDR3 loop is CASSRAGDTKEQYF. For the CDR3, the DNA is TGTGCCAGCAGTAGAGCGGGAGATACGAAGGAGCAGTACTTC.

This clonotype was recorded many times. CDR3 in DNA: TGTGCCAGCAGGAGGGGGAACCAAGAGACCCAGTACTTC. It translates to CASRRGNQETQYF. The chain couples TRBV6-5 to TRBJ2-5; tentative D call: TRBD1 (6 bases). This CDR3 has 13 amino acids. The germline V and J ends were trimmed by 6 bases and 0 bases, with 8 bases remaining between them. Germline V gives CDR1 MNHEY, CDR2 SVGAGI.

This clonotype was observed at least ten times. This chain connects TRBV2 to TRBJ1-2; 9 bases are shared with TRBD1. This CDR3 is built from 16 residues. V trimming: 5 bases; J trimming: 2 bases; junction bases outside the gene matches: 9. Germline CDR1 SNHLY, CDR2 FYNNEI. CDR3 DNA sequence: TGTGCCAGCAGTACAACCCGGGACAGGGACAACTATGGCTACACCTTC. The encoded protein is CASSTTRDRDNYGYTF.